The rows below give T cell receptor beta chains drawn from one sample of a study of blood T cell repertoires in COVID-19. The method was immunoSEQ multiplex PCR; TCRdb's version includes in-frame clones alone and lacks a portion of them. The data contain roughly 340,000 clones, more than 80% of them singletons. The sample was peripheral blood. All receptors come from a woman aged 30 to 39 with COVID-19, enrolled during active disease. Both conserved end residues are part of each CDR3. The D gene is left open where the match is weak. Clone size is stated in some rows and not others, as once, few, many or a class when expanded.

CDR3 DNA	CDR3 protein	D gene	J gene	clone size	V gene
TGTGCCAGCAGCTTTGGCCCTCCCTCTGGGGCCAACGTCCTGACTTTC	CASSFGPPSGANVLTF	NA	TRBJ2-6	NA	TRBV5-8
TGTGCCAGCAGTGTACTAGGCGCCTATAATTCACCCCTCCACTTT	CASSVLGAYNSPLHF	NA	TRBJ1-6	NA	TRBV9
TGTGCCAGCAGCTCCCTTCGGGGACAGGGAAACTATGGCTACACCTTC	CASSSLRGQGNYGYTF	TRBD1	TRBJ1-2	NA	TRBV11-2
TGCAGCGTTGCAGCCCAGCGGGGGCCGGGGGATACGCAGTATTTT	CSVAAQRGPGDTQYF	TRBD2	TRBJ2-3	NA	TRBV29-1
TGTGCCAGCAGCCAAGTGGAACAGGGGTTCCACGGGGAGCTGTTTTTT	CASSQVEQGFHGELFF	TRBD1	TRBJ2-2	NA	TRBV4-2
TGCGCCAGCAGTGGCCGTTCGACAAATACAGGGTCAGCTAATGAAAAACTGTTTTTT	CASSGRSTNTGSANEKLFF	NA	TRBJ1-4	NA	TRBV10-1
TGTGCCAGCAGTTCCGCCACCGGACAGGGAGTAGCCAAAAACATTCAGTACTTC	CASSSATGQGVAKNIQYF	TRBD1	TRBJ2-4	NA	TRBV6-2/TRBV6-3
TGTGCCAGCAGGTTACAGTTGAACACTGAAGCTTTCTTT	CASRLQLNTEAFF	NA	TRBJ1-1	NA	TRBV6-5
TGTGCCACAACCAGGACAGGGGGATTGGAAGATACGCAGTATTTT	CATTRTGGLEDTQYF	TRBD1	TRBJ2-3	NA	TRBV10-3
TGCAGTGCTAGTCCCCCAGTGAGAGACTGGGTGACGTGCAGCACAGATACGCAGTATTTT	CSASPPVRDWVTCSTDTQYF	NA	TRBJ2-3	NA	TRBV20-1
TGCAGCGCGGCCCGACAGGGGAACACTGAAGCTTTCTTT	CSAARQGNTEAFF	TRBD1	TRBJ1-1	NA	TRBV29-1
TGTGCCAGCAGCCAAGATTTGAGACAGGGGGCCAATTCACCCCTCCACTTT	CASSQDLRQGANSPLHF	TRBD1	TRBJ1-6	NA	TRBV4-2
TGTGCCAGCAGCTCCGTACAGGGAAGAGAAGAGACCCAGTACTTC	CASSSVQGREETQYF	NA	TRBJ2-5	NA	TRBV7-9
TGTGCCAGCAGTTTGGCTACCCGGGCGGGCACTGAAGCTTTCTTT	CASSLATRAGTEAFF	NA	TRBJ1-1	NA	TRBV28
TGTGCCAGCAGTTTGACATCATCAAACACTGAAGCTTTCTTT	CASSLTSSNTEAFF	NA	TRBJ1-1	NA	TRBV2
TGTGCCAGCAGCCCCTTGAGTAGCGGGAGAGGGGATGAGCAGTTCTTC	CASSPLSSGRGDEQFF	TRBD2	TRBJ2-1	NA	TRBV9
TGTGCCAGCAGCCAACCTATAACCCCCCTAGGCAAAAACATTCAGTACTTC	CASSQPITPLGKNIQYF	NA	TRBJ2-4	NA	TRBV3-1/TRBV3-2
TGTGCCAGCAGTTACCCAAACACAGATACGCAGTATTTT	CASSYPNTDTQYF	NA	TRBJ2-3	NA	TRBV6-5
TGTGCCAGCAGTTACTCCCGACAGGGGACGGCAAAGGTCCAGCATTTT	CASSYSRQGTAKVQHF	TRBD1	TRBJ1-5	NA	TRBV6-6
TGTGCCAGCAGCAAAGAGCGGGAAACATATTGGGGTGGCTACACCTTC	CASSKERETYWGGYTF	NA	TRBJ1-2	NA	TRBV21-1
TGTGCCACCAGCAGAGATTTACAGGGACGAAACATTCAGTACTTC	CATSRDLQGRNIQYF	NA	TRBJ2-4	NA	TRBV15
TGTGCCAGCAGGCCCACTAGCGGGGGGCTCTACACAGATACGCAGTATTTT	CASRPTSGGLYTDTQYF	TRBD2	TRBJ2-3	few	TRBV7-2
TGTGCCAGCAGCTTGGTAGGGGATAATGAAAAACTGTTTTTT	CASSLVGDNEKLFF	NA	TRBJ1-4	NA	TRBV5-4
TGTGCCAGCGGACAGCGGGGGGGCGAGGAGACCCAGTACTTC	CASGQRGGEETQYF	TRBD2	TRBJ2-5	NA	TRBV9
TGTGCCAGCAGCGTATCGGCAGGGTCCGGAAACACCATATATTTT	CASSVSAGSGNTIYF	NA	TRBJ1-3	few	TRBV9
TGTGCCAGCAGCGACGGACAGGTTCCGACTAATGAAAAACTGTTTTTT	CASSDGQVPTNEKLFF	TRBD1	TRBJ1-4	once	TRBV9